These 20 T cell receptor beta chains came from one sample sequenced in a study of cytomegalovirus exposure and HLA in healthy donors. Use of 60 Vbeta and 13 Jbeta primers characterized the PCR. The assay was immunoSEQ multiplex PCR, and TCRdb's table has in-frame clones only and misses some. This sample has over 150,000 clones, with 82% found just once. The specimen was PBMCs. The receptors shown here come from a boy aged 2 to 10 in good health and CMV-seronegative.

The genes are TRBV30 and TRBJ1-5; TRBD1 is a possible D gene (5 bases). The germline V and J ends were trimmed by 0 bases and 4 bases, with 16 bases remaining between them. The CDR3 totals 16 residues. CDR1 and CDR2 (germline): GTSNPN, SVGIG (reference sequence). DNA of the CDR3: TGTGCCTGGAGTGTACTTGGGGGAGGTGGGAATCAGCCCCAGCATTTT. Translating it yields CAWSVLGGGGNQPQHF.

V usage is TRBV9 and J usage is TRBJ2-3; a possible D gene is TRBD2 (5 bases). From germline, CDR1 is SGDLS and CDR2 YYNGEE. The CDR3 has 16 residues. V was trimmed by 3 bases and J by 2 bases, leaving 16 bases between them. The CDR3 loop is CASSGGDHYATDTQYF. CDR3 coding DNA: TGTGCCAGCAGCGGGGGAGATCATTATGCCACAGATACGCAGTATTTT.

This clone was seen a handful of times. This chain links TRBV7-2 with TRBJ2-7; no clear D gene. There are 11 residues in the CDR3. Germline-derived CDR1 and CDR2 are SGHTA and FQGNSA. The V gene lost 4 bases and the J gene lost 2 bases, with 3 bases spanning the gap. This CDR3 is CASSSPYEQYF. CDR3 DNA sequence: TGTGCCAGCAGCTCTCCCTACGAGCAGTACTTC.

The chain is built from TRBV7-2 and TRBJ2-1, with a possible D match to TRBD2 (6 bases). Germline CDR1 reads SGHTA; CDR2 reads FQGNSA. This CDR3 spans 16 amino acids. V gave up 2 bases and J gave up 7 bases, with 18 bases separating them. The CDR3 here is CASSLRFTFGGNEQFF. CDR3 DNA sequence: TGTGCCAGCAGCTTACGGTTCACATTCGGGGGTAATGAGCAGTTCTTC.

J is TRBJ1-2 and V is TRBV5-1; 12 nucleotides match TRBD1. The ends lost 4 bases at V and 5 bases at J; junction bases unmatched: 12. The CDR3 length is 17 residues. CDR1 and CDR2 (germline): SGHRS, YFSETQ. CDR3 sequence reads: CASSPWGQGAPLYGYTF. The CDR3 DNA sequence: TGCGCCAGCAGCCCTTGGGGACAGGGGGCCCCCCTGTATGGCTACACCTTC.

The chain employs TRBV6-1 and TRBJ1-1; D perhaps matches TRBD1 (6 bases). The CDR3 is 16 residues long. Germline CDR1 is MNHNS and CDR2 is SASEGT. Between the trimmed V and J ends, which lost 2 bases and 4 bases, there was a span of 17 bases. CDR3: CASSEWTDRGGTEAFF. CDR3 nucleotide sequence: TGTGCCAGCAGTGAATGGACAGACCGGGGTGGCACTGAAGCTTTCTTT.

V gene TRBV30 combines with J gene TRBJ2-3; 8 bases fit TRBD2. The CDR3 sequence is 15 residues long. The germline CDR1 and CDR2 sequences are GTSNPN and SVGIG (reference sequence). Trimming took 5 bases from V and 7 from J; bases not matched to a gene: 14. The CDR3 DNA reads TGTGCCTGGTCCCCGGGGGGGGGCCCCTTCTATACGCAGTATTTT. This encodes CAWSPGGGPFYTQYF.

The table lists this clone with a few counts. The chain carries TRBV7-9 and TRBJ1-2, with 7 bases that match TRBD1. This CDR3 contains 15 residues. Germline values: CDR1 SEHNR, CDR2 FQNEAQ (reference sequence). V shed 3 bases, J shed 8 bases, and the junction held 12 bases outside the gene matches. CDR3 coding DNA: TGTGCCAGCAGCTTCCCCGATGACAGGGCCAGGGGCTACACCTTC. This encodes CASSFPDDRARGYTF.

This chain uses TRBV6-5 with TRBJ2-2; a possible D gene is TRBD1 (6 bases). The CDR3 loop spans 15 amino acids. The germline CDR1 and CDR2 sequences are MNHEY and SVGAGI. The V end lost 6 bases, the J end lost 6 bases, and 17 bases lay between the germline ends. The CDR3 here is CASRETGNGAGELFF. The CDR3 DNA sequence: TGTGCCAGCAGAGAAACAGGGAATGGCGCCGGGGAGCTGTTTTTT.

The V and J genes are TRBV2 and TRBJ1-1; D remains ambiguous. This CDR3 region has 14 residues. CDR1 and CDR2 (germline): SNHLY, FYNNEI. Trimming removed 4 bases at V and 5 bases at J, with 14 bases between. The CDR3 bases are TGTGCCAGCAGTGCCCCGGATTCCAGGACTGAAGCTTTCTTT. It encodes CASSAPDSRTEAFF.

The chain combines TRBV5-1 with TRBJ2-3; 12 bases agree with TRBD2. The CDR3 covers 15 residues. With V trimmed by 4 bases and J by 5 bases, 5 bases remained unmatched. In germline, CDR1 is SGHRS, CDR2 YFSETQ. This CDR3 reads CASSPSGGDGDTQYF. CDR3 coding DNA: TGCGCCAGCAGCCCTAGCGGGGGGGACGGAGATACGCAGTATTTT.

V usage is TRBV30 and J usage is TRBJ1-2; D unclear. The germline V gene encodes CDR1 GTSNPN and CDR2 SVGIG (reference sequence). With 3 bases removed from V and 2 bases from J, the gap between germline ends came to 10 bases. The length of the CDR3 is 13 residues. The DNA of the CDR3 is TGTGCCTGGAGCCTCAGGATAAACTATGGCTACACCTTC. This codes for CAWSLRINYGYTF.

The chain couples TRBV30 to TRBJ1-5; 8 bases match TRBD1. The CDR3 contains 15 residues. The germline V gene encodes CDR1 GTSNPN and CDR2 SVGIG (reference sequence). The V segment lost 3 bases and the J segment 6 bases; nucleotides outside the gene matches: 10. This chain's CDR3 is CAWSAIGQGIQPQHF. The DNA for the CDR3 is TGTGCCTGGAGCGCCATAGGACAGGGAATTCAGCCCCAGCATTTT.

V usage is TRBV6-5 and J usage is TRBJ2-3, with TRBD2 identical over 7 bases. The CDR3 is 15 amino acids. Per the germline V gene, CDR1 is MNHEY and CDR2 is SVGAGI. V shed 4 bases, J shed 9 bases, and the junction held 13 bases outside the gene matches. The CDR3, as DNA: TGTGCCAGCAGTTTGGAGCGGGGACGCTCAAGGACGCAGTATTTT. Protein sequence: CASSLERGRSRTQYF.

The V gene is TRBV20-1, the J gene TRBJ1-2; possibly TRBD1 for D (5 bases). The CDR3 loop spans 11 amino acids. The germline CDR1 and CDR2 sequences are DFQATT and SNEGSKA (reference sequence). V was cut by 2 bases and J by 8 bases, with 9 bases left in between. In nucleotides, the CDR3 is TGCAGTGCTAGACAGGGTAAAGGCTACACCTTC. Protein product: CSARQGKGYTF.

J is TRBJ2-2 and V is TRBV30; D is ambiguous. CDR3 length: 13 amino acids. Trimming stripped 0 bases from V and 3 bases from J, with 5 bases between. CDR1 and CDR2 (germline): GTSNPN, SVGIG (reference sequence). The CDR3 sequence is CAWSVIYTGELFF. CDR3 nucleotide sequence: TGTGCCTGGAGTGTAATCTACACCGGGGAGCTGTTTTTT.

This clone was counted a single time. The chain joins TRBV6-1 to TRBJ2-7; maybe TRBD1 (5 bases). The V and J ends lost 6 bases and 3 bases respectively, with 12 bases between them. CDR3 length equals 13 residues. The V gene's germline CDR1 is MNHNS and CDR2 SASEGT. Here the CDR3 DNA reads TGTGCCAGCAGGGCCAGGGCTTTCTACGAGCAGTACTTC. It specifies CASRARAFYEQYF.

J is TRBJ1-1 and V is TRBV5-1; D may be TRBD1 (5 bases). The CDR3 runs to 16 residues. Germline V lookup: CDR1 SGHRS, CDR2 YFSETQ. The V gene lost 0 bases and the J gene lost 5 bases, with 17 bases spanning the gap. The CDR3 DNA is TGCGCCAGCAGCTTGGCCCCGGGCGGGGGGAGGACTGAAGCTTTCTTT. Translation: CASSLAPGGGRTEAFF.

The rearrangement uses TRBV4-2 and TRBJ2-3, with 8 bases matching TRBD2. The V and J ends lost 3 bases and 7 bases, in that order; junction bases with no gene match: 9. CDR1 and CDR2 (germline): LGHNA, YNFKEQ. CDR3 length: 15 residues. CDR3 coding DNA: TGTGCCAGCAGCCAGGGACGGGGGGGGATACATACGCAGTATTTT. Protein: CASSQGRGGIHTQYF.

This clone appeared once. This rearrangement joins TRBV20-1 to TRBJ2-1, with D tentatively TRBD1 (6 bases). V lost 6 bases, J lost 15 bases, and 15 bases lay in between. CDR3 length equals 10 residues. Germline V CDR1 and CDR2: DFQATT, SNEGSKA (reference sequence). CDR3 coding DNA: TGCAGTGCGCCGGAACAGGGACGGTTCTTC. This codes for CSAPEQGRFF.